The TCR beta chain described here comes from a study of blood T cell repertoires in COVID-19. Study-level background: Samples representing acute and convalescent COVID-19 were sourced from the United States, Italy and Spain. Nucleic acid was either cDNA or gDNA, and it came from T cells, B-cell-depleted T cells, or PBMCs.

It was during active infection that Seattle patients were enrolled and then longitudinally followed. As processed by the authors: Amplification from reference gene primers served as the basis for estimated nucleated cell counts. The table came from immunoSEQ multiplex PCR; TCRdb's copy has only in-frame clones and leaves some out. The DNA was the basis for D and trimming; V, J and clone size are from that table. The sample comprises under 250,000 clones, approximately 89% of which are singletons, and under 8% rests with the top ten. Trimming cost V 0 bases and J 7 bases; bases outside gene matches: 4. CDR3 length: 15 amino acids. Germline CDR1 reads MGHRA; CDR2 reads YSYEKL. Only a few counts were recorded for this clone.

This TCR derives from a woman aged 25 to 39 with COVID-19, enrolled during active disease. The rearrangement uses TRBV4-1 and TRBJ1-5, with 9 bases that match TRBD1. Sequencing was performed on peripheral blood. The CDR3 region is CASSQDRQGGQPQHF. CDR3 DNA: TGCGCCAGCAGCCAAGATCGACAGGGGGGACAGCCCCAGCATTTT.